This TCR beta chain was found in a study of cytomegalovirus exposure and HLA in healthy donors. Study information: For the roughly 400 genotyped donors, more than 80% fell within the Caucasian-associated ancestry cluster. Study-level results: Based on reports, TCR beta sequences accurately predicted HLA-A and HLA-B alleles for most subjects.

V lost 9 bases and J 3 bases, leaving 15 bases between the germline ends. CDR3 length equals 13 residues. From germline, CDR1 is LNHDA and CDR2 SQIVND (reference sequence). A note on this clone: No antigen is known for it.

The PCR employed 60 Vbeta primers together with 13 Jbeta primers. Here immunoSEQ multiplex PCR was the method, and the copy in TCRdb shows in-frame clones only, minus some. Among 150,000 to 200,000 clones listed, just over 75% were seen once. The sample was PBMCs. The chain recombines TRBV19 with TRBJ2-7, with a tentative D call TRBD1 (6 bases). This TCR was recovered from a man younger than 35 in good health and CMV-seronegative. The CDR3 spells CARIDRLYYEQYF. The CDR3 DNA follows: TGTGCCAGAATAGACAGGCTGTACTACGAGCAGTACTTC.